The next 30 T cell receptor beta chains were all read from a single sample in a study of T cell responses to AZD1222 COVID-19 vaccine. The repertoire was sequenced with immunoSEQ multiplex PCR; TCRdb's copy has only in-frame clones and lacks some. Of about 140,000 clones listed, about 90% are singletons. Specimen: peripheral blood, collected on day 0 of AZD1222 vaccination. These receptor sequences come from an adult in good health.

The chain links TRBV5-1 to TRBJ2-5; maybe TRBD1 (6 bases). V lost 4 bases to trimming and J lost 5 bases, with 24 bases between them. This CDR3 has 17 residues. Per the germline V gene, CDR1 is SGHRS and CDR2 is YFSETQ. CDR3 sequence: CASSPYPQTGYWETQYF. In nucleotides, the CDR3 is TGCGCCAGCAGCCCCTACCCCCAAACAGGGTACTGGGAGACCCAGTACTTC.

J is TRBJ1-6 and V is TRBV7-6; TRBD1 aligns across 9 bases. Germline values: CDR1 SGHVS, CDR2 FNYEAQ. With V trimmed by 5 bases and J by 8 bases, 7 bases remained unmatched. The CDR3 totals 15 residues. The CDR3 DNA is TGTGCCAGCAGCCCCGGACAGGGGAGAGATTCACCCCTCCACTTT. Protein product: CASSPGQGRDSPLHF.

The chain uses TRBV5-5 and TRBJ2-7, with 10 bases lining up with TRBD2. The CDR3 extends over 15 amino acids. In germline, CDR1 is SGHKS, CDR2 YYEKEE (reference sequence). J gave up 2 bases and V 2 bases, and 4 bases lay outside the gene matches. The CDR3, as DNA: TGTGCCAGCAGCTTACGGAGCGGGAGGGCCTACGAGCAGTACTTC. This codes for CASSLRSGRAYEQYF.

The chain combines TRBV27 with TRBJ1-1; 8 bases are shared with TRBD1. V was clipped by 6 bases and J by 4 bases; unmatched bases: 4. CDR3 length: 13 residues. The germline gives CDR1 MNHEY, CDR2 SMNVEV (reference sequence). CDR3: CASRLQGGTEAFF. CDR3 nucleotides: TGTGCCAGCAGATTACAGGGGGGCACTGAAGCTTTCTTT.

This clone appeared many times. The chain employs TRBV4-3 and TRBJ2-6; TRBD2 agrees at 8 bases. Germline trimming cut 1 base from V and 4 bases from J; bases unmatched to any gene: 3. The CDR3 length is 16 residues. CDR1 LGHNA and CDR2 YSLEER come from the germline V gene. CDR3 sequence reads: CASSQVAGTGANVLTF. In nucleotides, the CDR3 is TGCGCCAGCAGCCAAGTAGCGGGAACCGGGGCCAACGTCCTGACTTTC.

V gene TRBV7-9 combines with J gene TRBJ1-3; the D is unclear. The length of the CDR3 is 14 residues. Germline-derived CDR1 and CDR2 are SEHNR and FQNEAQ (reference sequence). Trimming stripped 11 bases from V and 3 bases from J, with 17 bases between. The CDR3 nucleotides read TGTGCCGCCGGTCTTTCGGGGTTTGGAAACACCATATATTTT. Its translation is CAAGLSGFGNTIYF.

The DNA for the CDR3 is TGTGCCAGCAGTTCTTTCTGGGACCCGATGAGGGAGCAGTACTTC. The encoded protein is CASSSFWDPMREQYF. The chain links TRBV6-5 to TRBJ2-7, with D tentatively TRBD1 or TRBD2 (5 bases each). This CDR3 has 15 amino acids. V gave up 4 bases and J gave up 7 bases, with 20 bases separating them. Germline-derived CDR1 and CDR2 are MNHEY and SVGAGI.

The chain links TRBV11-2 to TRBJ1-6; D possibly corresponds to TRBD1 (6 bases). Per the germline V gene, CDR1 is SGHAT and CDR2 is FQNNGV. The CDR3 spans 20 residues. Trimming left V 0 bases short and J 0 bases short, with 18 bases between. The CDR3 DNA reads as TGTGCCAGCAGCTTAGAAGGGGGGATTCCTTGGAGCTCCTATAATTCACCCCTCCACTTT. Protein product: CASSLEGGIPWSSYNSPLHF.

The V call is TRBV27, the J call TRBJ1-1; D uncertain. The CDR3 consists of 14 residues. Germline CDR1 is MNHEY and CDR2 is SMNVEV (reference sequence). Trimming took off 2 bases at V and 1 base at J, with 8 bases between the two ends. CDR3 loop: CASSLPPPNTEAFF. The DNA for the CDR3 is TGTGCCAGCAGTTTACCCCCGCCGAACACTGAAGCTTTCTTT.

The chain has TRBV11-2 and TRBJ2-7, with TRBD2 matching over 9 bases. The CDR3 loop spans 14 amino acids. Looked up from germline, CDR1 is SGHAT and CDR2 is FQNNGV. Unmatched junction bases numbered 6, after V lost 4 bases and J lost 5 bases. This CDR3 reads CASSYSGRSNEQYF. CDR3 coding DNA: TGTGCCAGCAGCTATAGCGGGAGAAGTAACGAGCAGTACTTC.

This clone showed up just a few times. The rearrangement uses TRBV29-1 and TRBJ1-1, with D possibly matching TRBD1 (6 bases). There are 15 residues in the CDR3. V was cut by 7 bases and J by 5 bases, with 23 bases left in between. CDR1 and CDR2 (germline): SQVTM, ANQGSEA. The CDR3 DNA reads TGCAGCGGGCAGGGACCAGGGGATGGGAAAACTGAAGCTTTCTTT. Protein: CSGQGPGDGKTEAFF.

The V and J genes are TRBV30 and TRBJ2-7, with a tentative D call TRBD2 (5 bases). V was shortened by 0 bases and J by 2 bases, with 11 bases between the two germline ends. In germline, CDR1 is GTSNPN, CDR2 SVGIG (reference sequence). CDR3 length: 14 amino acids. In nucleotides, the CDR3 is TGTGCCTGGAGTGTCTCAGCGGAAACCTACGAGCAGTACTTC. This translates into CAWSVSAETYEQYF.

This rearrangement joins TRBV6-1 to TRBJ2-3; 14 nucleotides match TRBD2. The germline V gene has CDR1 MNHNS and CDR2 SASEGT. CDR3 length: 17 residues. Losses at the gene ends were 4 bases for V and 4 bases for J; bases not matched to a gene: 7. The CDR3 region is CASSGTSGRLFSDTQYF. The CDR3 nucleotides are TGTGCCAGCAGTGGGACTAGCGGGAGGCTTTTTTCAGATACGCAGTATTTT.

This chain connects TRBV5-1 to TRBJ2-3, with 14 bases that match TRBD2. Germline CDR1 SGHRS, CDR2 YFSETQ. The CDR3 is 17 residues long. J was trimmed by 9 bases and V by 4 bases; bases with no gene match: 13. Here the CDR3 reads CASSPPTGTSGSRTQYF. The CDR3 DNA is TGCGCCAGCAGCCCACCGACCGGGACTAGCGGGAGTCGCACGCAGTATTTT.

The chain has TRBV13 and TRBJ2-7; possibly TRBD1 or TRBD2 for D (5 bases each). V shed 5 bases and J shed 1 base, with 12 bases lying between them. Germline CDR1 and CDR2: PRHDT and FYEKMQ (reference sequence). The CDR3 has 14 residues. CDR3 in DNA: TGTGCCAGCAGCAAGTGGGACCAATCCTACGAGCAGTACTTC. Its protein product is CASSKWDQSYEQYF.

V usage is TRBV10-3 and J usage is TRBJ1-6; 8 bases are a match to TRBD1. V lost 9 bases, J lost 10 bases, and 8 bases stayed unmatched. The CDR3 runs to 13 residues. Germline-derived CDR1 and CDR2 are ENHRY and SYGVKD. The DNA for the CDR3 is TGTGCCATTGGACAGGGAAAGAGCTCACCCCTCCACTTT. Protein: CAIGQGKSSPLHF.

This clone was seen a single time. This rearrangement joins TRBV2 to TRBJ2-7, with D possibly TRBD1 on 5 matching bases. Germline CDR1 and CDR2: SNHLY and FYNNEI. The germline V and J ends were trimmed by 3 bases and 1 base, with 13 bases remaining between them. The CDR3 has 15 amino acids. CDR3 DNA sequence: TGTGCCAGCAGTGATATTCAGGGCGGATCCTACGAGCAGTACTTC. It encodes CASSDIQGGSYEQYF.

The V gene is TRBV7-9, the J gene TRBJ1-5, with 9 bases matching TRBD1. V shed 5 bases and J 2 bases; nucleotides not matched to a gene: 13. Germline CDR1 SEHNR, CDR2 FQNEAQ (reference sequence). The CDR3 has 18 residues. The chain's CDR3 is CASSIGQGRIGRNQPQHF. In nucleotides, the CDR3 is TGTGCCAGCAGCATAGGACAGGGGAGGATTGGGCGCAATCAGCCCCAGCATTTT.

The chain employs TRBV19 and TRBJ2-1, with TRBD2 matching 8 bases. The CDR3 totals 15 residues. V lost 0 bases and J lost 4; bases outside the gene matches: 2. CDR1 and CDR2 (germline): LNHDA, SQIVND (reference sequence). The CDR3 sequence: CASSIDLAGYNEQFF. The DNA for the CDR3 is TGTGCCAGTAGTATAGATCTAGCGGGTTACAATGAGCAGTTCTTC.

The chain couples TRBV7-2 to TRBJ2-2; no clear D gene. The V end lost 3 bases, the J end lost 4 bases, and 6 bases lay between the germline ends. This CDR3 is built from 13 residues. The germline CDR1 and CDR2 sequences are SGHTA and FQGNSA. The CDR3 sequence: CASSFIGTGELFF. The CDR3 nucleotides read TGTGCCAGCAGCTTTATTGGCACCGGGGAGCTGTTTTTT.

This clone was observed a single time. CDR3 protein: CASSLDADGYSGNTIYF. In nucleotides, the CDR3 is TGTGCCAGCAGTTTAGATGCGGACGGTTACTCTGGAAACACCATATATTTT. The V and J genes are TRBV28 and TRBJ1-3; no firm D call. The CDR3 is 17 amino acids. V was clipped by 2 bases and J by 0 bases, with 14 bases between them. Germline V gene data show CDR1 as MDHEN and CDR2 as SYDVKM.

The chain couples TRBV5-1 to TRBJ2-7; D gene unclear. The CDR3 contains 13 residues. Between the trimmed V and J ends, which lost 2 bases and 4 bases, there was a span of 10 bases. The germline gives CDR1 SGHRS, CDR2 YFSETQ. This CDR3 is CASSFDSTYEQYF. The CDR3 coding sequence is TGCGCCAGCAGCTTTGACTCCACATACGAGCAGTACTTC.

The CDR3 region has the DNA TGTGCTAGTGAAGGTGAAAAACTGTTTTTT. It translates to CASEGEKLFF. This rearrangement joins TRBV12-5 to TRBJ1-4; no clear D gene. This CDR3 contains 10 residues. V lost 7 bases to trimming and J lost 7 bases, with 4 bases between them. Germline lookup yields CDR1 LGHNT and CDR2 FRNRAP.

The rearrangement uses TRBV19 and TRBJ1-2, with D tentatively TRBD1 (5 bases). Trimming pared 3 bases from V and 5 bases from J, leaving 10 bases between. The CDR3 is 13 amino acids. Germline V gene lookup returns CDR1 LNHDA and CDR2 SQIVND (reference sequence). CDR3 amino acids: CASSISGTYGYTF. The CDR3 bases are TGTGCCAGTAGTATTTCGGGGACGTATGGCTACACCTTC. The full variable domain, its missing parts supplied by reference TRBV19 and TRBJ1-2, is DGGITQSPKYLFRKEGQNVTLSCEQNLNHDAMYWYRQDPGQGLRLIYYSQIVNDFQKGDIAEGYSVSREKKESFPLTVTSAQKNPTAFYLCASSISGTYGYTFGSGTRLTVV.

In its sample, this clone was seen once. The CDR3 spells CASSYSAANEQFF. The CDR3 DNA reads TGTGCCAGCAGTTACTCGGCGGCCAATGAGCAGTTCTTC. The chain recombines TRBV6-2 or TRBV6-3 with TRBJ2-1, with D hard to call. Trimming removed 0 bases from V and 6 bases from J, with 6 bases in between. This CDR3 spans 13 amino acids. Germline V gene sequence: CDR1 MNHEY, CDR2 SVGEGT.

This clone was seen only a few times. V and J are TRBV27 and TRBJ2-1; the D call may be TRBD1 or TRBD2 (5 bases each). The CDR3 runs to 16 residues. V lost 2 bases, J lost 3 bases, and 14 bases lay in between. Germline CDR1 reads MNHEY; CDR2 reads SMNVEV (reference sequence). The CDR3 DNA reads as TGTGCCAGCAGTTTAACGGGACCAGAGGGCTACAATGAGCAGTTCTTC. Its translation is CASSLTGPEGYNEQFF.

The chain is built from TRBV10-3 and TRBJ2-1, with 7 nucleotides matching TRBD2. The V and J ends lost 10 bases and 4 bases, in that order; junction bases with no gene match: 4. This CDR3 is 12 amino acids long. Germline CDR1 reads ENHRY; CDR2 reads SYGVKD. The CDR3 DNA reads TGTGCCACCGCGGGGGTTTACAATGAGCAGTTCTTC. Translation gives CATAGVYNEQFF.

V usage is TRBV9 and J usage is TRBJ2-1; D ambiguous. Trimming pared 2 bases from V and 3 bases from J, leaving 6 bases between. The CDR3 contains 13 residues. Germline lookup yields CDR1 SGDLS and CDR2 YYNGEE. Here the CDR3 DNA reads TGTGCCAGCAGCGTCTCTTTCTACAATGAGCAGTTCTTC. This translates into CASSVSFYNEQFF.

The gene calls are TRBV28 and TRBJ2-7; D is possibly TRBD2 (5 bases). The CDR3 runs 14 residues. V lost 5 bases to trimming and J lost 2 bases, with 13 bases between them. Germline lookup yields CDR1 MDHEN and CDR2 SYDVKM. CDR3 sequence (DNA): TGTGCCAGCAGTAAGCGGAGGAGTCCCTACGAGCAGTACTTC. This codes for CASSKRRSPYEQYF.

The count of this clone is one. This sequence joins TRBV9 and TRBJ2-5; TRBD2 might be the D (5 bases). This CDR3 is built from 15 residues. Germline V gene data show CDR1 as SGDLS and CDR2 as YYNGEE. Trimming removed 6 bases at V and 3 bases at J, with 18 bases between. CDR3 coding DNA: TGTGCCAGCACTCCTACGACTAACCACAAAGAGACCCAGTACTTC. Its translation: CASTPTTNHKETQYF.